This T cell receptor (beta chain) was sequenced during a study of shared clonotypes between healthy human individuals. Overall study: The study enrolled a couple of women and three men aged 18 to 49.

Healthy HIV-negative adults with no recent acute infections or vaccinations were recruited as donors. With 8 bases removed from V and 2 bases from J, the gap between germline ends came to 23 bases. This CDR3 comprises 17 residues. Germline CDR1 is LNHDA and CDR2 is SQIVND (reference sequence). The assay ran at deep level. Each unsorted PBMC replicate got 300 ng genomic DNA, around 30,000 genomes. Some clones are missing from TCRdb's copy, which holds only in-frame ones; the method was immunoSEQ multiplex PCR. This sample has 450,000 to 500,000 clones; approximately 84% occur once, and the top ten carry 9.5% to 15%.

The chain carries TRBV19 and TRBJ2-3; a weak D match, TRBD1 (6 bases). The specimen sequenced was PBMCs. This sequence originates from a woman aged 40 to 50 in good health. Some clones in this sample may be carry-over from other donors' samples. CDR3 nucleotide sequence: TGTGCCAGTGGGCGCAGGGGCAAGGACACTGTCACAGATACGCAGTATTTT. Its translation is CASGRRGKDTVTDTQYF.